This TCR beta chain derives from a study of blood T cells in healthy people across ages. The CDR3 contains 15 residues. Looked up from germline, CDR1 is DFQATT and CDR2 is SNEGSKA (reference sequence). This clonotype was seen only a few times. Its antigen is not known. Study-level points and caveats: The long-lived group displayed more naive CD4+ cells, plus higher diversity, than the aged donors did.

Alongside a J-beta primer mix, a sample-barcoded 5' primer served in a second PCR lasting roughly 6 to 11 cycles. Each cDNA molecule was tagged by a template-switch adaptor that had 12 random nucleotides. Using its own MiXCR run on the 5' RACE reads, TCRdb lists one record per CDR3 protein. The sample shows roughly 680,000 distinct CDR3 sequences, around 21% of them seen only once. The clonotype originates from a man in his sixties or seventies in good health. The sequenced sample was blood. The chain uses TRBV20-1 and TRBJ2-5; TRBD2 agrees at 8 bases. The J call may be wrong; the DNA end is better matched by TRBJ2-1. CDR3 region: CSAISSGSPHNEQFF. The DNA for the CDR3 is TGCAGTGCTATATCTAGCGGGTCCCCCCACAATGAGCAGTTCTTC.